This T cell receptor (beta chain) originates from a study of vaccination and CD4 T cells after COVID-19. Sequenced with the Oncomine TCR Beta short-read assay was DNA taken from cultured CD4+ T cells. Genomic DNA was taken out of cultured CD4+ T cells by extraction. MiXCR was run by TCRdb on the PCR reads, yielding one entry per CDR3 protein. The sample yields more than 10,000 distinct CDR3 sequences, 74% seen once. For this clonotype: The antigen is undetermined.

Germline V gives CDR1 MDHEN, CDR2 SYDVKM. The CDR3 extends over 16 amino acids. The V gene end was trimmed by 3 bases and the J gene end by 0 bases; junction bases not matched to a gene: 5. Documented treatment: roughly ten-day PBMC culture with coronavirus spike peptide pools or control peptides (ViraFEST assay). ViraFEST sequenced TCRs after peptide-pool expansion of antigen-specific T cells. The sequence was obtained from a human donor who had recovered from COVID-19. The chain employs TRBV28 and TRBJ2-4; 7 bases line up with TRBD1. Sequenced material: CD4+ T cells from blood, cultured in vitro. The CDR3 is CASSFPGTVAKNIQYF. Here the CDR3 DNA reads TGTGCCAGCAGTTTCCCAGGGACAGTAGCCAAAAACATTCAGTACTTC.